This TCR beta chain was observed in a study of identical twins. Study-level results: Compared with models, monozygotic twins showed more out-of-frame TCR alpha sharing. Potential partial confounding of zero-insertion analyses by invariant MAIT and iNKT cells was noted.

A universal primer site was created by template switching, with the cDNA bearing unique molecular identifiers. Via MiXCR, TCRdb re-called the 5' RACE reads, giving one row per CDR3 protein. The data hold 240,000 or so distinct CDR3 sequences, with roughly 13% observed a single time. This clonotype has a count of ten or more. Antigen: not known. The V segment lost 0 bases and the J segment 4 bases; nucleotides outside the gene matches: 4. The CDR3 is 16 amino acids. Looked up from germline, CDR1 is SGHTA and CDR2 is FQGTGA. The same specimen was also included in a second study, on yellow fever vaccine responses in identical twins.

The V call is TRBV7-3, the J call TRBJ2-2, with TRBD2 identical over 8 bases. Sequencing was carried out using memory (CD45RO+) T cells sorted from blood. The clonotype was recovered from a young woman in good health. The CDR3 DNA reads TGTGCCAGCAGCTTAACTCCCGGGACTAGCACCGGGGAGCTGTTTTTT. Residues: CASSLTPGTSTGELFF.